This is a list of T cell receptor beta chains from one sample in a study of blood T cell repertoires in COVID-19. Profiling relied on immunoSEQ multiplex PCR, and the TCRdb table lists in-frame clones only, not all of them. Among under 200,000 clones listed, roughly 91% were seen once. Sample: peripheral blood. Source of these receptors: a man in his late teens or twenties with acute or convalescent COVID-19. The CDR3 runs from the conserved cysteine through the conserved F or W. The order of the fields is CDR3 DNA, CDR3 protein, D gene, J gene, V gene, clone size. The D gene is left open where the match is weak. For some rows the clone size is stated as once, few or many, or as a class when expanded; others skip it.

TGTGCCAGCAGCTTGGCCCCGGGACAGGGACGCGAAAAACTGTTTTTT	CASSLAPGQGREKLFF	TRBD1	TRBJ1-4	TRBV5-5	.
TGTGCCAGCAGCCGACAGGGGGCCAGGGTCGCTGGTGAAGCTTTCTTT	CASSRQGARVAGEAFF	TRBD1	TRBJ1-1	TRBV27	.
TGTGCCAGCAGCTTGGGGACAGGGGGCGACGGCACAGATACGCAGTATTTT	CASSLGTGGDGTDTQYF	TRBD1	TRBJ2-3	TRBV11-3	.
TGCGCCAGCAGCCTGGGGGACAGAGGCATGGAGACCCAGTACTTC	CASSLGDRGMETQYF	TRBD1	TRBJ2-5	TRBV5-1	.
TGCGCCAGCAGCTTGGAAGGACAGAGCCTCAGGGGCTACACCTTC	CASSLEGQSLRGYTF	.	TRBJ1-2	TRBV5-1	.
TGTGCCAGTAGCGTATCAGGGGGCGAGCAGTACTTC	CASSVSGGEQYF	TRBD1	TRBJ2-7	TRBV19	.
TGTGCCAGCAGTGACCCGGGACAGGGCCCAAATTCACCCCTCCACTTT	CASSDPGQGPNSPLHF	TRBD1	TRBJ1-6	TRBV6-4	.
TGTGCCAGCAGCCAGGGGAACAGGGGGCTGTCTAATGAAAAACTGTTTTTT	CASSQGNRGLSNEKLFF	TRBD1	TRBJ1-4	TRBV14	.
TGTGCCAGCAGCGCCCGGACAGGGGGGTCCAATGAGCAGTTCTTC	CASSARTGGSNEQFF	TRBD1	TRBJ2-1	TRBV9	.
TGTGCCAGCATAGCAGGGGGCAGGACTGAAGCTTTCTTT	CASIAGGRTEAFF	TRBD1	TRBJ1-1	TRBV27	.
TGTGCCAGCAGCTTAGATGGGGCCGCGACCCACACAGATACGCAGTATTTT	CASSLDGAATHTDTQYF	.	TRBJ2-3	TRBV11-3	.
TGTGCCAGCAGCGCCCCTACCCCCGGACTTTCAGAGACCCAGTACTTC	CASSAPTPGLSETQYF	.	TRBJ2-5	TRBV9	.
TGTGCCAGCAGATCGACAGGGAACTATGGCTACACCTTC	CASRSTGNYGYTF	TRBD1	TRBJ1-2	TRBV6-5	.
TGTGCCAGCACCGGACAGAACTATCAGCCCCAGCATTTT	CASTGQNYQPQHF	.	TRBJ1-5	TRBV6-5	once
TGTGCCAGTACCGGCTTCGGGGGGGGTGGTGAAGCTTTCTTT	CASTGFGGGGEAFF	.	TRBJ1-1	TRBV19	.
TGTGCCAGCAGCCAGGGAGGGACTAATGAAAAACTGTTTTTT	CASSQGGTNEKLFF	.	TRBJ1-4	TRBV5-5	few
TGCGCCAGCGGCCGTGTGACAGGGGACACCGGGGAGCTGTTTTTT	CASGRVTGDTGELFF	TRBD1	TRBJ2-2	TRBV5-1	.
TGTGCCAGCAGTGAGGACAGGGCTAGTGAAAAACTGTTTTTT	CASSEDRASEKLFF	TRBD1	TRBJ1-4	TRBV6-1	.
TGTGCCAGCAGTCCGGGACAATCACAGGCAGATACGCAGTATTTT	CASSPGQSQADTQYF	.	TRBJ2-3	TRBV6-5	once
TGTGCCAGCAGTTTGGCGGGGGAAGTGGGTTCACCCCTCCACTTT	CASSLAGEVGSPLHF	.	TRBJ1-6	TRBV27	.
TGTGCCAGCAGCTTATCCAGGGGAGCTGGAAACACCATATATTTT	CASSLSRGAGNTIYF	.	TRBJ1-3	TRBV11-2	.
TGTGCCAGCAGCGGGGACAGGGGTGAAAAACTGTTTTTT	CASSGDRGEKLFF	TRBD1	TRBJ1-4	TRBV5-8	.
TGCGCCAGCAGCGACCCGGGACAGGGGATATACGGCTACACCTTC	CASSDPGQGIYGYTF	TRBD1	TRBJ1-2	TRBV5-1	few
TGTGCCAGTAGTATCAACCCAGGGCCGGGCACTGAAGCTTTCTTT	CASSINPGPGTEAFF	.	TRBJ1-1	TRBV19	.
TGTGCCACTTGCGGGGCTACAAACACTGAAGCTTTCTTT	CATCGATNTEAFF	.	TRBJ1-1	TRBV6-6	.
TGCAGTGCTAGTCCCCTCGGGCAGGGTATTGGAAACACCATATATTTT	CSASPLGQGIGNTIYF	.	TRBJ1-3	TRBV20-1	.
TGCGCCAGCAGCCTAGAGGGGACAGCCAACGAGCAGTACTTC	CASSLEGTANEQYF	TRBD1	TRBJ2-7	TRBV5-1	.
TGTGCCAGCAGCCGGGTCCCAGGGGCCGACGAGCAGTACTTC	CASSRVPGADEQYF	.	TRBJ2-7	TRBV3-1/TRBV3-2	.
TGTGCCAGCAGTGAATGGAGGGGCGAGCAGTACTTC	CASSEWRGEQYF	.	TRBJ2-7	TRBV25-1	.
TGTGCCAGCAGAAAAGGGCAGGGGGCAGGAATCAGCACTGAAGCTTTCTTT	CASRKGQGAGISTEAFF	TRBD1	TRBJ1-1	TRBV7-9	.
TGCAGCGTCGTCCGGGACAGCAACAATGAGCAGTTCTTC	CSVVRDSNNEQFF	TRBD1	TRBJ2-1	TRBV29-1	.
TGTGCCAGCAGCCTCCTTACTTTCATCGAAGGCGGTGGAAACACCATATATTTT	CASSLLTFIEGGGNTIYF	.	TRBJ1-3	TRBV4-2	.
TGTGCCAGCTCACTTAATCCGGGACTGCTGATGGAGACCCAGTACTTC	CASSLNPGLLMETQYF	.	TRBJ2-5	TRBV18	.
TGTGCCAGCAGTACAGGCCCTAATGAAAAACTGTTTTTT	CASSTGPNEKLFF	.	TRBJ1-4	TRBV6-4	once
TGTGCCACCAGTCCGAGCGGGAGGTCTAGCTCCTACGAGCAGTACTTC	CATSPSGRSSSYEQYF	TRBD2	TRBJ2-7	TRBV24-1	.
TGTGCCAGCAGCCCGGAGGGGGCATCCTCCAGGGAAAAACTGTTTTTT	CASSPEGASSREKLFF	TRBD1	TRBJ1-4	TRBV5-4	few
TGTGCCAGCAGCTTAGCGACACACCCACAAGGATTCACAGATACGCAGTATTTT	CASSLATHPQGFTDTQYF	.	TRBJ2-3	TRBV7-8	.
TGTGCCAGCAGCTCACTAGCGGGAGGAGGGTTCTTC	CASSSLAGGGFF	TRBD2	TRBJ2-1	TRBV7-9	.
TGCGCCAGCAGCCAAGGGACAGGAACCTACGAGCAGTACTTC	CASSQGTGTYEQYF	TRBD1	TRBJ2-7	TRBV4-1	.
TGTGCCAGCAGCTTACCGGGACTAGCGGTACAAGAGACCCAGTACTTC	CASSLPGLAVQETQYF	TRBD2	TRBJ2-5	TRBV5-6	.
TGTGCCAGCAGTTTAGAGGGGACAGGCTCCGGAGCTTTCTTT	CASSLEGTGSGAFF	TRBD1	TRBJ1-1	TRBV27	.
TGTGCCAGCAGTTTGATACTAGCGGGAGGGAACTACGAGCAGTACTTC	CASSLILAGGNYEQYF	TRBD2	TRBJ2-7	TRBV6-2/TRBV6-3	.
TGTGCCAGCAGTCTCGACGGAGCCTCTGGGGCCAACGTCCTGACTTTC	CASSLDGASGANVLTF	.	TRBJ2-6	TRBV5-5	once
TGTGCCAGCAGTGAAACGGACAGGCCGTATAGCAATCAGCCCCAGCATTTT	CASSETDRPYSNQPQHF	TRBD1	TRBJ1-5	TRBV2	.
TGTGCCAGCAGCGAACAGCAACAGGGACGGAGTAATCAGCCCCAGCATTTT	CASSEQQQGRSNQPQHF	.	TRBJ1-5	TRBV21-1	.
TGTGCCAGCAGCGGGACAACTTCTAACTATGGCTACACCTTC	CASSGTTSNYGYTF	.	TRBJ1-2	TRBV2	.
TGTGCCTGGAGTCAGAGACAGGGTTTCTCCTACGAGCAGTACTTC	CAWSQRQGFSYEQYF	TRBD1	TRBJ2-7	TRBV30	few